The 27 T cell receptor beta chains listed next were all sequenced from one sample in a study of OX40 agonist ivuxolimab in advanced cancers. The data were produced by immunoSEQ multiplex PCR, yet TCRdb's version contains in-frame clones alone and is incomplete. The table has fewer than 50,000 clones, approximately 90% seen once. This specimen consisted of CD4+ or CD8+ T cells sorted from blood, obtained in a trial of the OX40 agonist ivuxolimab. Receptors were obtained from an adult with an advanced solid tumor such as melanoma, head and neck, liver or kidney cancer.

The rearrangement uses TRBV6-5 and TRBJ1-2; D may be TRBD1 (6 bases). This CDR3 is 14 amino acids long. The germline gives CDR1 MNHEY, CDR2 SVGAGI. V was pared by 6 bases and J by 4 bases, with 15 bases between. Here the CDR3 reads CASSTLGAPYGYTF. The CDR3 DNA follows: TGTGCCAGCAGCACGCTGGGGGCTCCCTATGGCTACACCTTC.

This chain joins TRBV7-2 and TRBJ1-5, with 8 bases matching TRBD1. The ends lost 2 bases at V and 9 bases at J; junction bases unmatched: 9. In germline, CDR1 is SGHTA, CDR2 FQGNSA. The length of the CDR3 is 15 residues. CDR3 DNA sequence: TGTGCCAGCAGCTTACGGGGAGGACAGGGACGGCCCCAGCATTTT. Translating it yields CASSLRGGQGRPQHF.

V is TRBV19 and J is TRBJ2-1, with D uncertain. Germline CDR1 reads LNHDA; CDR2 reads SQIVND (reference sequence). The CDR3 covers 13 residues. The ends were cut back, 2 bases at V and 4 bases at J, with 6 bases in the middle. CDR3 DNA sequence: TGTGCCAGTAGTATAACCCTTTACAATGAGCAGTTCTTC. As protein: CASSITLYNEQFF.

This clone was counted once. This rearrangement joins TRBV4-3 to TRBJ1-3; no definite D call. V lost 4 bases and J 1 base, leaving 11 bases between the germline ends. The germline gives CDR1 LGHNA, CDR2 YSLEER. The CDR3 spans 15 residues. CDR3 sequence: CASSPKSQSGNTIYF. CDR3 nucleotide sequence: TGCGCCAGCAGCCCCAAGTCCCAGTCTGGAAACACCATATATTTT.

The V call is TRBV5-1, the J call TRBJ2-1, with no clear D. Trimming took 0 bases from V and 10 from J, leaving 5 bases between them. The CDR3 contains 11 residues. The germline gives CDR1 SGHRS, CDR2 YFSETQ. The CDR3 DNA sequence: TGCGCCAGCAGCTTGGTCCCCGAGCAGTTCTTC. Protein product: CASSLVPEQFF. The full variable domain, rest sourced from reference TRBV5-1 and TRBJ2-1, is KAGVTQTPRYLIKTRGQQVTLSCSPISGHRSVSWYQQTPGQGLQFLFEYFSETQRNKGNFPGRFSGRQFSNSRSEMNVSTLELGDSALYLCASSLVPEQFFGPGTRLTVL.

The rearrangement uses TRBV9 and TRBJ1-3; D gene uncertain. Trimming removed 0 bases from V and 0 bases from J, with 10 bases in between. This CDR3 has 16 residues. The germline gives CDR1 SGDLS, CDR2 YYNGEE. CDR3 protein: CASSVGRHSSGNTIYF. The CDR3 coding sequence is TGTGCCAGCAGCGTAGGACGGCATAGCTCTGGAAACACCATATATTTT.

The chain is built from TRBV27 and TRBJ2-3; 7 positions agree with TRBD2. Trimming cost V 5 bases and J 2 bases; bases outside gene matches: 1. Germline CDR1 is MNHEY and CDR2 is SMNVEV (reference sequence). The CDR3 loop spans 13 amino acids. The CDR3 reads CASSGGVTDTQYF. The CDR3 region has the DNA TGTGCCAGCAGTGGGGGGGTCACAGATACGCAGTATTTT.

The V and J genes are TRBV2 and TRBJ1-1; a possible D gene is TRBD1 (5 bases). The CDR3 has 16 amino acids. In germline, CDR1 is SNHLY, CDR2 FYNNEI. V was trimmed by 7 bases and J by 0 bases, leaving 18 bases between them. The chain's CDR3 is CASIRGVGRMNTEAFF. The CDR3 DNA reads TGTGCCAGCATCCGCGGCGTGGGGCGGATGAACACTGAAGCTTTCTTT.

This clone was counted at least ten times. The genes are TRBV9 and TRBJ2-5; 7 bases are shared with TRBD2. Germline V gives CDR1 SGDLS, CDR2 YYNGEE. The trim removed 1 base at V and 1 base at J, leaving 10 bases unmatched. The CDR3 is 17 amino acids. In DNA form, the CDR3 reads TGTGCCAGCAGCGTAAGGGTCCAGCGGGACCCCCAAGAGACCCAGTACTTC. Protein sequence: CASSVRVQRDPQETQYF.

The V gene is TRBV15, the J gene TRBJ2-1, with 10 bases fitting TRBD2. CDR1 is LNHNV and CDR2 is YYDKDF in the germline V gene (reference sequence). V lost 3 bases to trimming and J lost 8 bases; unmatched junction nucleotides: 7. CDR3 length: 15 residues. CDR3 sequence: CATSRGTSDWDEQFF. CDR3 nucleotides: TGTGCCACCAGCAGGGGGACTAGCGATTGGGATGAGCAGTTCTTC.

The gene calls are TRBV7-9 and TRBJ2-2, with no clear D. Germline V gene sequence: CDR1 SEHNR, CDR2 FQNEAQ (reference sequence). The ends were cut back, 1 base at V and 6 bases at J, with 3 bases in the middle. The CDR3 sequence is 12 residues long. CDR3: CASSLGSGELFF. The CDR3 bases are TGTGCCAGCAGCTTAGGGTCCGGGGAGCTGTTTTTT.

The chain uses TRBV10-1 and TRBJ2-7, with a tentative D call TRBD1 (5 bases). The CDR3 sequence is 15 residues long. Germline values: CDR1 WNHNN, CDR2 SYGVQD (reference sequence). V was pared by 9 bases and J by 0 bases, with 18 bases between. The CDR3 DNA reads TGCGCCAGACGACCAACACTCCAGGGCTCCTACGAGCAGTACTTC. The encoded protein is CARRPTLQGSYEQYF.

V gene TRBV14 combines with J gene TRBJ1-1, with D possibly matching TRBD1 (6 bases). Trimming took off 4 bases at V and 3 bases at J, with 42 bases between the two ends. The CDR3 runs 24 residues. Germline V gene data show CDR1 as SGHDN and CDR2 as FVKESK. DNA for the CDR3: TGTGCCAGCAGCCCGTCAAGGTGTTCTTGGCTCGGCCGAAGGTCCCACTCAGGGGACACTGAAGCTTTCTTT. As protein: CASSPSRCSWLGRRSHSGDTEAFF.

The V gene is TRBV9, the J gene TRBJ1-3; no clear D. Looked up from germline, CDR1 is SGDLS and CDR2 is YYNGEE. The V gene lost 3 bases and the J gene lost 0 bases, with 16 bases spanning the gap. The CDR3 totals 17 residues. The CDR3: CASSAEQYTISGNTIYF. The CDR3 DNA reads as TGTGCCAGCAGCGCCGAACAGTATACCATCTCTGGAAACACCATATATTTT.

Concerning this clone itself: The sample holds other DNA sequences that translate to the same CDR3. The CDR3 region has the DNA TGTGCCAGCAGTTACTCGACAGGGAGCACTGAAGCTTTCTTT. As protein: CASSYSTGSTEAFF. The chain recombines TRBV6-5 with TRBJ1-1; TRBD1 matches 7 bases. The CDR3 consists of 14 residues. The junction had 2 bases not matched to a gene; V was cut back by 0 bases and J by 4 bases. Germline V CDR1 and CDR2: MNHEY, SVGAGI.

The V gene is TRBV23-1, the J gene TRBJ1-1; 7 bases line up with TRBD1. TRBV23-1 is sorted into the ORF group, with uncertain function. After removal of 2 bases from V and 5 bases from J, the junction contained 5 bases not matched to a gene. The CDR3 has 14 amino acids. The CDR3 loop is CASSQRQGGTEAFF. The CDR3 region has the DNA TGCGCCAGCAGTCAACGACAGGGTGGAACTGAAGCTTTCTTT.

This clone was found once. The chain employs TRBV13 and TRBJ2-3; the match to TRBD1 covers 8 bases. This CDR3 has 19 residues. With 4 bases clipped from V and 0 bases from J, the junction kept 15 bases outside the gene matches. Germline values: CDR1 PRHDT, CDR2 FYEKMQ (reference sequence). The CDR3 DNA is TGTGCCAGCAGCTCCATCTCAGGGGGCGGTAAGGCTAGCACAGATACGCAGTATTTT. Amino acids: CASSSISGGGKASTDTQYF. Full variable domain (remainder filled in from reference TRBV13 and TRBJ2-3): AAGVIQSPRHLIKEKRETATLKCYPIPRHDTVYWYQQGPGQDPQFLISFYEKMQSDKGSIPDRFSAQQFSDYHSELNMSSLELGDSALYFCASSSISGGGKASTDTQYFGPGTRLTVL.

CDR3 DNA sequence: TGTGCCAGCAGCTTCCGGGGAGGGAGTACGGGCTACACCTTC. Encoded protein: CASSFRGGSTGYTF. V usage is TRBV5-6 and J usage is TRBJ1-2; D gene unclear. The V end lost 2 bases, the J end lost 8 bases, and 16 bases lay between the germline ends. CDR1 is SGHDT and CDR2 is YYEEEE in the germline V gene. This CDR3 is 14 amino acids long.

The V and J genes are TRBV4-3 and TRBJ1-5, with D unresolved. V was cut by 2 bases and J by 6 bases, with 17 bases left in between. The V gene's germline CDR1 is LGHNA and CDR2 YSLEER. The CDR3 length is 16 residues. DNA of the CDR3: TGCGCCAGCAGCCAACAGCGCGGGGAAGAATTTCAGCCCCAGCATTTT. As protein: CASSQQRGEEFQPQHF.

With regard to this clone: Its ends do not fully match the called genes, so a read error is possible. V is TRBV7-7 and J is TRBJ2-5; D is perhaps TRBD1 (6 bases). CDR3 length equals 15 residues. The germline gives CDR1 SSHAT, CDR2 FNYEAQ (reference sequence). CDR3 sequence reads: CASSVTRQAQETQYF. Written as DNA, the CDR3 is TGTGCTAGCAGCGTAACTCGACAGGCCCAAGAGACCCAGTACTTC. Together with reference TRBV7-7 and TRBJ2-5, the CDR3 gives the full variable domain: GAGVSQSPRYKVTKRGQDVTLRCDPISSHATLYWYQQALGQGPEFLTYFNYEAQPDKSGLPSDRFSAERPEGSISTLTIQRTEQRDSAMYRCASSVTRQAQETQYFGPGTRLLVL.

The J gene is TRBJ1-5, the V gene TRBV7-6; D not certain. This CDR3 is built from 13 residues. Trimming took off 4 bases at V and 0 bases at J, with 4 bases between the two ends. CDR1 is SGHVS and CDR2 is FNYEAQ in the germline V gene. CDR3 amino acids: CASSSHSNQPQHF. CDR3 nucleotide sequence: TGTGCCAGCAGCTCCCATAGCAATCAGCCCCAGCATTTT.

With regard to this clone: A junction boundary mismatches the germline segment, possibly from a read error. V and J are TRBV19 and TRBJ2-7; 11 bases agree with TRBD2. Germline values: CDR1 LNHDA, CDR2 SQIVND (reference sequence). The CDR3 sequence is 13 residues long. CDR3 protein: CASSSRGLAAVYF. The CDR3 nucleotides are TGTGCCAGTAGTAGTAGGGGACTAGCGGCCGTTTATTTC.

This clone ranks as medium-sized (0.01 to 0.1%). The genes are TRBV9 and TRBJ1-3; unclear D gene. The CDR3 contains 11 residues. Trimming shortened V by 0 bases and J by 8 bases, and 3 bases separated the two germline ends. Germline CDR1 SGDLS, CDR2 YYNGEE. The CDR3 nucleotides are TGTGCCAGCAGCGTAGGGGACACCATATATTTT. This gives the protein CASSVGDTIYF.

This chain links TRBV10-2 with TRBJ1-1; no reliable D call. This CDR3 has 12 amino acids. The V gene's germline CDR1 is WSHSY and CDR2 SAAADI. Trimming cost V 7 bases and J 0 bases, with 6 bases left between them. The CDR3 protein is CASTELNTEAFF. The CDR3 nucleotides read TGCGCCAGCACAGAGCTGAACACTGAAGCTTTCTTT.

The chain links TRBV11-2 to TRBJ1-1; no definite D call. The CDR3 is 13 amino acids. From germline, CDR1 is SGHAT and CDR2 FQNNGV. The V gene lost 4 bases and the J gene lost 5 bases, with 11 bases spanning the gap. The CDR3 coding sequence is TGTGCCAGCAGCTCGACCTCGGGAACTGAAGCTTTCTTT. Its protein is CASSSTSGTEAFF.

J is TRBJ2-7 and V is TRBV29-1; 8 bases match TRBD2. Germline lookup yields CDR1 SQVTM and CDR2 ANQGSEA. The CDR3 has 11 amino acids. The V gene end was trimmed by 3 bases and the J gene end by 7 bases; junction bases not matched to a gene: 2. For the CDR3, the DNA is TGCAGCGTTGATACTAGCGGAGAGCAGTACTTC. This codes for CSVDTSGEQYF.

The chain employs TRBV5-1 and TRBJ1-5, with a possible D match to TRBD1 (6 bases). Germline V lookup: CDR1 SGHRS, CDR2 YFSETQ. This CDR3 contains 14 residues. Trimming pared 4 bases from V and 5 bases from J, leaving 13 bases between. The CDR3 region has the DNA TGCGCCAGCAGCCCCCTCCCAGGGGATCAGCCCCAGCATTTT. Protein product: CASSPLPGDQPQHF.